Following are 4 T cell receptor beta chains from one sample sequenced in a study of identical twins. Each CDR3 protein is one row after TCRdb ran MiXCR on the 5' RACE reads. The sample records roughly 350,000 distinct CDR3 sequences, roughly 9% being singletons. The sample was naive T cells sorted from blood. Receptor source: a woman in her forties or fifties in good health.

V gene TRBV25-1 combines with J gene TRBJ2-2, with 7 bases lining up with TRBD2. The V gene end was trimmed by 5 bases and the J gene end by 2 bases; junction bases not matched to a gene: 5. The CDR3 covers 15 residues. Germline V gene data show CDR1 as MGHDK and CDR2 as SYGVNS. The CDR3 sequence is CASSHPGGNTGELFF. The CDR3 DNA reads as TGTGCCAGCAGTCATCCGGGGGGAAACACCGGGGAGCTGTTTTTT.

The V call is TRBV3-1, the J call TRBJ2-5; possible D gene TRBD2, 5 bases. Trimming pared 0 bases from V and 1 base from J, leaving 9 bases between. CDR3 length equals 15 residues. Germline CDR1 reads LGHDT; CDR2 reads YNNKEL (reference sequence). The CDR3 DNA sequence: TGTGCCAGCAGCCAAGACGGTCTAGCCCAAGAGACCCAGTACTTC. Its protein product is CASSQDGLAQETQYF.

This clonotype was detected many times. The chain joins TRBV6-2 or TRBV6-3 to TRBJ1-5, with no clear D. The CDR3 totals 13 residues. Germline CDR1 is MNHEY and CDR2 is SVGEGT. V was cut by 6 bases and J by 7 bases, with 13 bases left in between. DNA of the CDR3: TGTGCCAGCAGCCCCTCGGAAAGGCAGCCCCAGCATTTT. Encoded protein: CASSPSERQPQHF.

This clonotype was counted many times. The rearrangement uses TRBV20-1 and TRBJ2-7; TRBD2 agrees at 9 bases. The CDR3 sequence is 13 residues long. Germline CDR1 is DFQATT and CDR2 is SNEGSKA (reference sequence). After removal of 5 bases from V and 5 bases from J, the junction contained 7 bases not matched to a gene. As DNA, the CDR3 is TGCAGTGCTGATAGCGGGAGAGTTAACGAGCAGTACTTC. It translates to CSADSGRVNEQYF.